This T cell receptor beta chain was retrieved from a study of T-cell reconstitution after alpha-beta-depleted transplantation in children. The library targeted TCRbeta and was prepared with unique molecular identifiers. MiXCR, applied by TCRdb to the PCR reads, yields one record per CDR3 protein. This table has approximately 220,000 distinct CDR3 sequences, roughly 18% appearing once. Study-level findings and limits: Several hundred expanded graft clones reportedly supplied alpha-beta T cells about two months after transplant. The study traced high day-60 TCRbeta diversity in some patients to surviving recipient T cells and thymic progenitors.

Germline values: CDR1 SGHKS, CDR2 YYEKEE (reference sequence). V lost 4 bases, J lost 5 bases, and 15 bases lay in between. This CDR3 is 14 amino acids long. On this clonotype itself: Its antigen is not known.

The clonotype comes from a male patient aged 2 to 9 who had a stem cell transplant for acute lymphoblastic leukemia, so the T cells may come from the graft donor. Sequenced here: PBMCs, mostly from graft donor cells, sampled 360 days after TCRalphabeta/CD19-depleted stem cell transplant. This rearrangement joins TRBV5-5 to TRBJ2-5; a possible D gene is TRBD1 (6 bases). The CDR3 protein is CASSPHRDGETQYF. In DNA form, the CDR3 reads TGTGCCAGCAGCCCGCACAGGGACGGGGAGACCCAGTACTTC.